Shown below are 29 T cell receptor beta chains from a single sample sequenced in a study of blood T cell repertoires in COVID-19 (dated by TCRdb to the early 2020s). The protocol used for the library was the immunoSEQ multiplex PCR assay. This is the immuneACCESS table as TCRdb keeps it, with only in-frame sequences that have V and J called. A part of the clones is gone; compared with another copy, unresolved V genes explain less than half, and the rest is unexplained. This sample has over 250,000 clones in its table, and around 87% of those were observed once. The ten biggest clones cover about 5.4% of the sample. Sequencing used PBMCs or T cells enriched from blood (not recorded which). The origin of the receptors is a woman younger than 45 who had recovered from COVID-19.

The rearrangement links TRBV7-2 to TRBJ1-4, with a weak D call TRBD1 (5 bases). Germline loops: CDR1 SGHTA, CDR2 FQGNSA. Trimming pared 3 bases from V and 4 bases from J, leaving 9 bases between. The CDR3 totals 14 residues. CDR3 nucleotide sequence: TGTGCCAGCAGCTTGGGGGGTAATAATGAAAAACTGTTTTTT. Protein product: CASSLGGNNEKLFF.

CDR3 sequence reads: CASSLSTGAVETQYF. In nucleotides, the CDR3 is TGCGCCAGCAGCTTGTCAACAGGGGCGGTGGAGACCCAGTACTTC. The rearrangement uses TRBV5-1 and TRBJ2-5, with TRBD1 identical over 7 bases. CDR1 and CDR2 from the germline V gene are SGHRS and YFSETQ. The CDR3 has 15 residues. Germline trimming cut 1 base from V and 5 bases from J; bases unmatched to any gene: 8.

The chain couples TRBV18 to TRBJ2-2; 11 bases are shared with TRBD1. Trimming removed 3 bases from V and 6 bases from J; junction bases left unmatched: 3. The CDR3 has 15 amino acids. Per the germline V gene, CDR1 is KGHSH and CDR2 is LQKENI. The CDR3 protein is CASSPGTGGAGELFF. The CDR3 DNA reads TGTGCCAGCTCACCTGGGACAGGGGGAGCCGGGGAGCTGTTTTTT. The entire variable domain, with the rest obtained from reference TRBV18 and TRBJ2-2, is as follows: NAGVMQNPRHLVRRRGQEARLRCSPMKGHSHVYWYRQLPEEGLKFMVYLQKENIIDESGMPKERFSAEFPKEGPSILRIQQVVRGDSAAYFCASSPGTGGAGELFFGEGSRLTVL.

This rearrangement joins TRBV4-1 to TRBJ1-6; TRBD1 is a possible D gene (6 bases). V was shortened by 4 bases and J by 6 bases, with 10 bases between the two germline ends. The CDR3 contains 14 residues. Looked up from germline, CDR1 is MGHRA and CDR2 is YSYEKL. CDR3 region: CASSPGQSNSPLHF. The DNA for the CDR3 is TGCGCCAGCAGCCCGGGACAATCTAATTCACCCCTCCACTTT.

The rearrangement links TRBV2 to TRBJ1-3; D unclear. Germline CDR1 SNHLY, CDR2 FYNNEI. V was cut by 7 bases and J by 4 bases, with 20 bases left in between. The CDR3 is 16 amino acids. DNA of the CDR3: TGTGCCAGCAAGGAGACGGGTCCGACCTCGGGAAACACCATATATTTT. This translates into CASKETGPTSGNTIYF. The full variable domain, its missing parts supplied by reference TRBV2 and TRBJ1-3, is EPEVTQTPSHQVTQMGQEVILRCVPISNHLYFYWYRQILGQKVEFLVSFYNNEISEKSEIFDDQFSVERPDGSNFTLKIRSTKLEDSAMYFCASKETGPTSGNTIYFGEGSWLTVV.

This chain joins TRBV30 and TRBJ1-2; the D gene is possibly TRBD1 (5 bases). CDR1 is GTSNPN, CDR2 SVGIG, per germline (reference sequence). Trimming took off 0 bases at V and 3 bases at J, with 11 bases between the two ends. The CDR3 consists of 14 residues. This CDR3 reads CAWSVQGLDYGYTF. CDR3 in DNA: TGTGCCTGGAGTGTCCAGGGATTAGACTATGGCTACACCTTC.

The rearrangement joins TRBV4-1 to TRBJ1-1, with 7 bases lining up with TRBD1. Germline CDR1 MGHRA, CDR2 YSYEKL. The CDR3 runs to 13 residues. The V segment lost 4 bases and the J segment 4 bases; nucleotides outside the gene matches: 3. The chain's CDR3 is CASSLTGITEAFF. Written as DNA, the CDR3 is TGCGCCAGCAGCCTGACAGGGATCACTGAAGCTTTCTTT.

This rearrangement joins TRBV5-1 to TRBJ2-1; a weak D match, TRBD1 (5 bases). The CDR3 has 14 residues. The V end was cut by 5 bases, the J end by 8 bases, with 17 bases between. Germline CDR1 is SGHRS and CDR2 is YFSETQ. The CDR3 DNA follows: TGCGCCAGCAGGGGGCAGGGTGCGTCGTATGAGCAGTTCTTC. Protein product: CASRGQGASYEQFF.

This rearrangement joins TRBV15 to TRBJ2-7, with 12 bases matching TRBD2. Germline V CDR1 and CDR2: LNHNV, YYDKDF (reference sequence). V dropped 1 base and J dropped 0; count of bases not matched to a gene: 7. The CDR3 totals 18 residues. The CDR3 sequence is CATSRAGLAGGSSYEQYF. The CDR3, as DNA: TGTGCCACCAGCAGAGCTGGCCTAGCGGGGGGGAGCTCCTACGAGCAGTACTTC.

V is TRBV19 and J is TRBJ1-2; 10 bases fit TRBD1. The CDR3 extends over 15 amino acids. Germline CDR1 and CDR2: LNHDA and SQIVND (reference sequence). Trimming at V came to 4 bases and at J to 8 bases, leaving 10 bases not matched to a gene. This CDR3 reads CASSTPGQGFGGYTF. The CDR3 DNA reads TGTGCCAGTAGTACTCCGGGACAGGGGTTTGGCGGCTACACCTTC.

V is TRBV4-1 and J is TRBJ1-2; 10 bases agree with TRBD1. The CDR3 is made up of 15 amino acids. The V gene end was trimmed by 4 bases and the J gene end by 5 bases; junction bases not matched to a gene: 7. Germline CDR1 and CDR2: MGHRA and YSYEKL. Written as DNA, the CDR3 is TGCGCCAGCAGCCCGTCGGACAGGGGGGTTTATGGCTACACCTTC. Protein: CASSPSDRGVYGYTF.

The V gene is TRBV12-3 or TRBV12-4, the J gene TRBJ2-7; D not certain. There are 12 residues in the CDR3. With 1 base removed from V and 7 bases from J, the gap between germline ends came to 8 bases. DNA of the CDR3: TGTGCCAGCAGTTTAGGAGCGTGGGAGCAGTACTTC. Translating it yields CASSLGAWEQYF.

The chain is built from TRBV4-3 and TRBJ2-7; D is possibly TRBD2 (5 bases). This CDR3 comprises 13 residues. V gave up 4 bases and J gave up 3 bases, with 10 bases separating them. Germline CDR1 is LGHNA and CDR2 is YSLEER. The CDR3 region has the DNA TGCGCCAGCAGCCGAGACCGGGGCTACGAGCAGTACTTC. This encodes CASSRDRGYEQYF.

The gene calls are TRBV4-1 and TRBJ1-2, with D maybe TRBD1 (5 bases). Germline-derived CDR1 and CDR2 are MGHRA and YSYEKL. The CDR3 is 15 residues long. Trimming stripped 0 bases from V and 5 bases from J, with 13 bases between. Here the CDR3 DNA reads TGCGCCAGCAGCCAAGAGTATGGCAGGGTATATGGCTACACCTTC. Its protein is CASSQEYGRVYGYTF.

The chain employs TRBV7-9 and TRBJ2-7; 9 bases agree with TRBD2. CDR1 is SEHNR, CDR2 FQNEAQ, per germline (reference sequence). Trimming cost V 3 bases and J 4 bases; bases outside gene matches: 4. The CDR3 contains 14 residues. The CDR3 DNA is TGTGCCAGCAGCTTCGCGGGGGGGCCATACGAGCAGTACTTC. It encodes CASSFAGGPYEQYF.

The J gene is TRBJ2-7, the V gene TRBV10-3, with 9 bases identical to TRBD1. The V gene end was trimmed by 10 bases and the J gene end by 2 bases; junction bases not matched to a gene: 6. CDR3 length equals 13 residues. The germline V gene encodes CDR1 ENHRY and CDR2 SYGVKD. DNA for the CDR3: TGTGCCACCTGGGGACAGGGTCCCTACGAGCAGTACTTC. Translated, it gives CATWGQGPYEQYF.

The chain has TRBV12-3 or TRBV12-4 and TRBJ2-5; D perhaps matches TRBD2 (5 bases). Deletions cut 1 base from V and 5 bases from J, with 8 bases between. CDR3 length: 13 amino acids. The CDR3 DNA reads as TGTGCCAGCAGTTTAGGAAGGGAGGAGACCCAGTACTTC. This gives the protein CASSLGREETQYF.

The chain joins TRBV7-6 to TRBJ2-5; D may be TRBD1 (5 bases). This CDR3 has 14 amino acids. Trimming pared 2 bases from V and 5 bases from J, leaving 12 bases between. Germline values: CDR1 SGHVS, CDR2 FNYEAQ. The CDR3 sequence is CASSLPGKLETQYF. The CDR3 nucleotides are TGTGCCAGCAGCTTACCAGGGAAGTTGGAGACCCAGTACTTC.

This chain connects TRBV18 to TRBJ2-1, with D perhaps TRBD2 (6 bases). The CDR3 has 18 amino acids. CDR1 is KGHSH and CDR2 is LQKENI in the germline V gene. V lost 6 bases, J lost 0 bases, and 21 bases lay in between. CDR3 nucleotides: TGTGCCAGCTCCATGGGACTGGCAGGGAGGAGCTCCTACAATGAGCAGTTCTTC. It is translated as CASSMGLAGRSSYNEQFF.

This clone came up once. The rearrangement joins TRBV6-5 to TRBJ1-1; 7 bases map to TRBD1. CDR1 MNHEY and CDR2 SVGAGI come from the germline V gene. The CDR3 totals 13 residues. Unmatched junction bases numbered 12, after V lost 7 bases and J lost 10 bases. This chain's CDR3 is CASTERRGRGAFF. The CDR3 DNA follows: TGTGCCAGCACCGAACGGAGGGGGCGGGGAGCTTTCTTT.

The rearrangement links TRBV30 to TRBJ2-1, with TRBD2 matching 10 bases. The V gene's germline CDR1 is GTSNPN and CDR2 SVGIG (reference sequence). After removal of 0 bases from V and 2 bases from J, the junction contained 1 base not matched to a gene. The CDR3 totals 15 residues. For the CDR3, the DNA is TGTGCCTGGAGTGTACTAGCGGGGACCTACAATGAGCAGTTCTTC. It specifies CAWSVLAGTYNEQFF.

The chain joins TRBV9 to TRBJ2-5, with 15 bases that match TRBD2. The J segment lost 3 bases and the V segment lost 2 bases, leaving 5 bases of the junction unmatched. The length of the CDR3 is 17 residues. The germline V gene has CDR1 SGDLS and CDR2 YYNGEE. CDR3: CASSVGTSGGYKETQYF. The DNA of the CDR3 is TGTGCCAGCAGCGTCGGGACTAGCGGGGGGTATAAAGAGACCCAGTACTTC. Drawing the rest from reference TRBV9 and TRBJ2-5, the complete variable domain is DSGVTQTPKHLITATGQRVTLRCSPRSGDLSVYWYQQSLDQGLQFLIQYYNGEERAKGNILERFSAQQFPDLHSELNLSSLELGDSALYFCASSVGTSGGYKETQYFGPGTRLLVL.

CDR3 DNA sequence: TGTGCCAGCAGTTACCCAGGACAGGGGAGCTCCTATAATTCACCCCTCCACTTT. As protein: CASSYPGQGSSYNSPLHF. The gene calls are TRBV6-2 or TRBV6-3 and TRBJ1-6, with 9 positions matching TRBD1. The CDR3 covers 18 residues. The J segment lost 0 bases and the V segment lost 2 bases, leaving 5 bases of the junction unmatched. CDR1 and CDR2 (germline): MNHEY, SVGEGT.

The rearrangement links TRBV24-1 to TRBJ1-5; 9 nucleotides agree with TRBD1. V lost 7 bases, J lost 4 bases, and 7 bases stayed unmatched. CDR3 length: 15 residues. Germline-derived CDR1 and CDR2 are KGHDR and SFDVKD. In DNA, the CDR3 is TGTGCCACCAGCTACAGGGGGCAGGGGAATCAGCCCCAGCATTTT. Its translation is CATSYRGQGNQPQHF.

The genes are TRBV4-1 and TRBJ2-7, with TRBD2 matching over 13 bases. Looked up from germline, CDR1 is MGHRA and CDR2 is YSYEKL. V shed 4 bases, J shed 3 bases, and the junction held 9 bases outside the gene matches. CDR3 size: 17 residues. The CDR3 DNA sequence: TGCGCCAGCAGCCGCCGACTAGCGGGGGGACGCGACTACGAGCAGTACTTC. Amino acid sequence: CASSRRLAGGRDYEQYF.

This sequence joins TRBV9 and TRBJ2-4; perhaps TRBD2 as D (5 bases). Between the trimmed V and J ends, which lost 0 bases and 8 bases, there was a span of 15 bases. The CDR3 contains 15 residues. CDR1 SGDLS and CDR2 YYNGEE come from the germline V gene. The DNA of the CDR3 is TGTGCCAGCAGCGTAGACGAGGGAACCGGGGACATTCAGTACTTC. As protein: CASSVDEGTGDIQYF.

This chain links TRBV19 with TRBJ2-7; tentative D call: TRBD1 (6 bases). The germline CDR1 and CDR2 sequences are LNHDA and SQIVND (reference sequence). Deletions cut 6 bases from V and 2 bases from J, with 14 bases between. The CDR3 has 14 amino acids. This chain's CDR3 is CASRDLGGPYEQYF. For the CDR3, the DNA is TGTGCCAGTAGGGACCTTGGGGGCCCCTACGAGCAGTACTTC.

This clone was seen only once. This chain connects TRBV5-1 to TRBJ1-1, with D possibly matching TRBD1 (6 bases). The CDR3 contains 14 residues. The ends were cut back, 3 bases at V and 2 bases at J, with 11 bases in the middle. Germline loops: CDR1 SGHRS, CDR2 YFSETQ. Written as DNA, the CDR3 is TGCGCCAGCAGCTGGAGGACAGCTAACACTGAAGCTTTCTTT. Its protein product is CASSWRTANTEAFF. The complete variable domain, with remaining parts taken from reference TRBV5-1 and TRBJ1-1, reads KAGVTQTPRYLIKTRGQQVTLSCSPISGHRSVSWYQQTPGQGLQFLFEYFSETQRNKGNFPGRFSGRQFSNSRSEMNVSTLELGDSALYLCASSWRTANTEAFFGQGTRLTVV.

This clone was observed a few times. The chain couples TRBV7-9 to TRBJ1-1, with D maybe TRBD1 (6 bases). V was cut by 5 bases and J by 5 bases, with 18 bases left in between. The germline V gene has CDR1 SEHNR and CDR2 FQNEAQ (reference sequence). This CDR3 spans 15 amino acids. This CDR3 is CASSDTTGGGTEAFF. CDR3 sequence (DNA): TGTGCCAGCAGCGACACGACAGGCGGAGGAACTGAAGCTTTCTTT.